The 6 T cell receptor beta chains below were found in one sample sequenced in a study of blood T cells in healthy people across ages. A second roughly 6 to 11 cycle PCR used barcoded and J-beta primers. TCRdb ran MiXCR on the 5' RACE reads and lists one entry per CDR3 protein. The table includes about 580,000 distinct CDR3 sequences, around half detected once. The sample comprised blood. The receptors shown here come from an elderly man in good health.

Ten or more counts support this clonotype. The chain's CDR3 is CASTLRTSSSYNEQFF. DNA for the CDR3: TGTGCCAGCACCCTACGGACGTCCAGCTCCTACAATGAGCAGTTCTTC. V is TRBV6-6 and J is TRBJ2-1; no reliable D call. The V and J ends lost 7 bases and 0 bases respectively, with 16 bases between them. Per the germline V gene, CDR1 is MNHNY and CDR2 is SVGAGI (reference sequence). The CDR3 totals 16 residues.

The chain couples TRBV20-1 to TRBJ2-1; 10 bases match TRBD2. V lost 4 bases, J lost 5 bases, and 5 bases stayed unmatched. This CDR3 has 14 amino acids. From germline, CDR1 is DFQATT and CDR2 SNEGSKA (reference sequence). This chain's CDR3 is CSAILAGQHNEQFF. In DNA, the CDR3 is TGCAGTGCTATACTAGCGGGGCAGCACAATGAGCAGTTCTTC.

The chain is built from TRBV6-1 and TRBJ2-2; 8 nucleotides match TRBD1. The junction had 5 bases not matched to a gene; V was cut back by 4 bases and J by 1 base. The CDR3 runs 16 residues. Germline CDR1 MNHNS, CDR2 SASEGT. The CDR3 reads CASSARTGWNTGELFF. As DNA, the CDR3 is TGTGCCAGCAGTGCTCGGACAGGGTGGAACACCGGGGAGCTGTTTTTT.

The chain links TRBV27 to TRBJ2-2; D remains ambiguous. CDR1 and CDR2 from the germline V gene are MNHEY and SMNVEV (reference sequence). This CDR3 contains 14 residues. V shed 3 bases and J shed 2 bases, with 7 bases lying between them. Here the CDR3 reads CASSFNVNTGELFF. The CDR3 bases are TGTGCCAGCAGTTTTAACGTTAACACCGGGGAGCTGTTTTTT.

This clonotype has only one observation. The V and J genes are TRBV6-6 and TRBJ2-2; D not certain. Germline V gene lookup returns CDR1 MNHNY and CDR2 SVGAGI (reference sequence). Trimming pared 2 bases from V and 0 bases from J, leaving 10 bases between. This CDR3 comprises 16 residues. The CDR3 DNA is TGTGCCAGCAGTTACGGCCGCACTTCGAACACCGGGGAGCTGTTTTTT. Encoded protein: CASSYGRTSNTGELFF.

The CDR3 DNA is TGTGCCAGCAGTTACTCAAGAGGGGCCCATTGGGAGACCCAGTACTTC. This gives the protein CASSYSRGAHWETQYF. The rearrangement joins TRBV6-5 to TRBJ2-5; D may be TRBD1 or TRBD2 (5 bases each). The CDR3 length is 16 residues. Germline V gene data show CDR1 as MNHEY and CDR2 as SVGAGI. V was cut by 0 bases and J by 5 bases, with 16 bases left in between.